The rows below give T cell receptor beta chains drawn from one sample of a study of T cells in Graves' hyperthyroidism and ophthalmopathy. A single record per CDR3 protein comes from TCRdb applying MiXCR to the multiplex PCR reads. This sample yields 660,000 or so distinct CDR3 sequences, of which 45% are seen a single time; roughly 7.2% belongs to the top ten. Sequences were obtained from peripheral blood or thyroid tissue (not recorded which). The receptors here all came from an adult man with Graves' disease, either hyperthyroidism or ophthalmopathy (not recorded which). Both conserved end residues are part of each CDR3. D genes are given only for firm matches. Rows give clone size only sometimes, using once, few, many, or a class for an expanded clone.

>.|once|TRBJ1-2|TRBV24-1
CATSDSRGYTF
TGTGCCACCAGTGATTCCCGGGGCTACACCTTC
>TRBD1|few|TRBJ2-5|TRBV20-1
CSATPGTAETQYF
TGCAGTGCTACCCCCGGGACAGCCGAGACCCAGTACTTC
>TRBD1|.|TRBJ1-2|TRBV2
CASSVTPGGYGYTF
TGTGCCAGCAGTGTGACTCCAGGGGGTTATGGCTACACCTTC
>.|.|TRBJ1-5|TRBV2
CASSLETTEYSNQPQHF
TGTGCCAGCAGTTTAGAGACGACGGAATATAGCAATCAGCCCCAGCATTTT
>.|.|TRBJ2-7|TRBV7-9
CASSYSRGPTTASYEQYF
TGTGCCAGCAGTTACTCGAGGGGTCCTACGACAGCATCTTACGAGCAGTACTTC
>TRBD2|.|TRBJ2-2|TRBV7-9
CASSLSGSGNGELFF
TGTGCCAGCAGTTTAAGCGGGAGCGGGAACGGGGAGCTGTTTTTT
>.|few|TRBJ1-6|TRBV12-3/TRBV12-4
CASRQGPAPLHF
TGTGCCAGCAGACAGGGTCCAGCGCCCCTCCACTTT
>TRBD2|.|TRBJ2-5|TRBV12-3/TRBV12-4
CASSEPTSGAMKETQYF
TGTGCCAGCAGTGAACCCACTAGCGGGGCAATGAAGGAGACCCAGTACTTC
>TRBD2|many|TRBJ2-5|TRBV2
CASSVPSSGGQETQYF
TGTGCCAGCAGTGTGCCCTCTAGCGGGGGCCAAGAGACCCAGTACTTC
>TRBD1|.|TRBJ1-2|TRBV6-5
CASSYRGQGAYGYTF
TGTGCCAGCAGTTACCGTGGACAGGGGGCCTATGGCTACACCTTC
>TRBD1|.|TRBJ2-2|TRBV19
CASSRQGGWNTGELFF
TGTGCCAGTAGTAGACAGGGTGGATGGAACACCGGGGAGCTGTTTTTT
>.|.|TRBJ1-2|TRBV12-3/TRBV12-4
CASSYSGSYGYGYTF
TGTGCCAGCAGTTACTCAGGGAGCTATGGCTATGGCTACACCTTC
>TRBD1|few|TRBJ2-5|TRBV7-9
CASSHYHSTQGLPETQYF
TGTGCCAGCAGCCACTACCATTCCACACAGGGGTTGCCAGAGACCCAGTACTTC
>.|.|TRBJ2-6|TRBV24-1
CATSDTGRERANVLTF
TGTGCCACCAGTGATACGGGCAGGGAAAGGGCCAACGTCCTGACTTTC
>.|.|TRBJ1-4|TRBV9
CASSALLGVNEKLFF
TGTGCCAGCAGCGCACTACTGGGGGTCAATGAAAAACTGTTTTTT
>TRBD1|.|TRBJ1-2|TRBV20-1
CSASPGGGHYGYTF
TGCAGTGCATCACCAGGGGGGGGTCACTATGGCTACACCTTC
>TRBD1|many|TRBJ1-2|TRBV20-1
CSASRQGGNYGYTF
TGCAGTGCTTCCAGACAGGGTGGTAACTATGGCTACACCTTC
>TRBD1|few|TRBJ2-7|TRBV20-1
CSARSGTADYEQYF
TGCAGTGCTAGATCCGGGACAGCGGATTACGAGCAGTACTTC
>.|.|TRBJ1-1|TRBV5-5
CASSLTGGYAEAFF
TGTGCCAGCAGCTTGACCGGGGGCTATGCTGAAGCTTTCTTT
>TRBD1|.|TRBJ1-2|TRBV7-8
CASSQPWTGYRNYGYTF
TGTGCCAGCAGCCAACCTTGGACAGGCTATAGGAACTATGGCTACACCTTC
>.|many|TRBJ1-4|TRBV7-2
CASSPAGTYNEKLFF
TGTGCCAGCAGCCCCGCCGGGACATATAATGAAAAACTGTTTTTT
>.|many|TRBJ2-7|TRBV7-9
CASDTDSYEQYF
TGTGCCAGCGACACAGACTCGTACGAGCAGTACTTC
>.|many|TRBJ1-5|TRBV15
CATSRAGTTVRGFNQPQHF
TGTGCCACCAGCAGAGCTGGGACGACAGTCCGGGGCTTCAATCAGCCCCAGCATTTT
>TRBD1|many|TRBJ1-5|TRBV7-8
CASSGGTASNQPQHF
TGTGCCAGCAGCGGAGGGACAGCTAGCAATCAGCCCCAGCATTTT
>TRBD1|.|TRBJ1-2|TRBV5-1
CASSLGGTGISGYTF
TGCGCCAGCAGCTTGGGCGGGACAGGGATTAGTGGCTACACCTTC
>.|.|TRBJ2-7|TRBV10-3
CAISLPGTDYEQYF
TGTGCCATCAGCCTGCCGGGAACCGACTACGAGCAGTACTTC
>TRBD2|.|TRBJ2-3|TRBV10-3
CAIRLADTDTQYF
TGTGCCATCAGACTAGCGGACACAGATACGCAGTATTTT
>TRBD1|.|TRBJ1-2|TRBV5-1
CASSMDRGERGYTF
TGCGCCAGCAGCATGGACAGGGGAGAGCGTGGCTACACCTTC
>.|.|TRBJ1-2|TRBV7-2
CASGLALWGADHGYTF
TGTGCCAGCGGCTTAGCTCTTTGGGGGGCTGACCATGGCTACACCTTC
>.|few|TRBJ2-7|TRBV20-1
CSARGIHEQYF
TGCAGTGCTAGAGGGATCCACGAGCAGTACTTC
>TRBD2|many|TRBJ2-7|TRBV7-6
CASSLFASGSMSEQYF
TGTGCCAGCAGCTTATTTGCTAGCGGGAGTATGAGCGAGCAGTACTTC
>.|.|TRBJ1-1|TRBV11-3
CASSLGEGIGTEAFF
TGTGCCAGCAGCTTAGGGGAGGGTATTGGCACTGAAGCTTTCTTT
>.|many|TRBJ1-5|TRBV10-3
CAISGGRENQPQHF
TGTGCCATCAGTGGGGGCCGCGAAAATCAGCCCCAGCATTTT
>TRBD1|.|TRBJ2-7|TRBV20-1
CSATSDRGLYEQYF
TGCAGTGCTACCTCTGACAGGGGGCTCTACGAGCAGTACTTC
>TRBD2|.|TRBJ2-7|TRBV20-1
CSARAGLAGYEQYF
TGCAGTGCTAGAGCGGGACTAGCGGGGTACGAGCAGTACTTC
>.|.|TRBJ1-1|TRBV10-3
CASSYWGENTEAFF
TGTGCCAGCAGTTACTGGGGGGAGAACACTGAAGCTTTCTTT
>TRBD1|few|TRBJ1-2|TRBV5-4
CASSHTGQGSGYTF
TGTGCCAGCAGCCATACGGGACAGGGGAGCGGCTACACCTTC
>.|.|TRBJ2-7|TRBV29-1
CSVERTSGTGGYEQYF
TGCAGCGTTGAACGTACTAGCGGGACAGGGGGATACGAGCAGTACTTC
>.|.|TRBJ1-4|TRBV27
CASSLFQGREKLFF
TGTGCCAGCAGTTTATTTCAGGGACGTGAAAAACTGTTTTTT
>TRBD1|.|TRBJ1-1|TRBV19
CASSTTGTGDGAFF
TGTGCCAGTAGTACAACCGGGACAGGGGACGGGGCTTTCTTT
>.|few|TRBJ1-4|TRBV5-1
CASRVGTTNEKLFF
TGCGCCAGCAGGGTTGGTACAACTAATGAAAAACTGTTTTTT
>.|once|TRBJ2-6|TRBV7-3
CASSSIRGTSGANVLTF
TGTGCCAGCAGCTCAATTCGCGGGACCTCTGGGGCCAACGTCCTGACTTTC
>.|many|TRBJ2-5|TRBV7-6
CASSLVAGSETQYF
TGTGCCAGCAGCTTAGTGGCGGGGTCGGAGACCCAGTACTTC